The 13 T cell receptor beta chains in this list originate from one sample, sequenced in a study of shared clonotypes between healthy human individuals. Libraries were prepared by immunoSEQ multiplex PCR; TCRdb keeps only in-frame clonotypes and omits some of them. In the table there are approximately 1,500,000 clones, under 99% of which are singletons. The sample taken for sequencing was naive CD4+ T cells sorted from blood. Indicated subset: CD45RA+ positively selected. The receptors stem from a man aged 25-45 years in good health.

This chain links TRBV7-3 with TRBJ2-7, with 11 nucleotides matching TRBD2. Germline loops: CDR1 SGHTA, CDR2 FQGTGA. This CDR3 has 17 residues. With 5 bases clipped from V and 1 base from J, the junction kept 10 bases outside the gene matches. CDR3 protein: CASSPGLIAGGSYEQYF. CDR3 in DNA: TGTGCCAGCAGCCCCGGTTTAATAGCGGGAGGGTCCTACGAGCAGTACTTC.

As DNA, the CDR3 is TGTGCCAGCAGTCTCAGGGGACAGGGGGCAAACGAGCAGTACTTC. Translating gives CASSLRGQGANEQYF. The chain recombines TRBV27 with TRBJ2-7; TRBD1 matches 12 bases. The germline CDR1 and CDR2 sequences are MNHEY and SMNVEV (reference sequence). This CDR3 is 15 amino acids long. Losses at the gene ends were 5 bases for V and 5 bases for J; bases not matched to a gene: 7.

CDR3 nucleotides: TGTGCCAGCAGCTTGGGCCCAGGGGTCGGAAACACTGAAGCTTTCTTT. Translated, it gives CASSLGPGVGNTEAFF. This chain links TRBV5-8 with TRBJ1-1, with a weak D call TRBD1 (6 bases). Germline V lookup: CDR1 SGHTS, CDR2 YDEGEE. The CDR3 totals 16 residues. Trimming left V 0 bases short and J 2 bases short, with 14 bases between.

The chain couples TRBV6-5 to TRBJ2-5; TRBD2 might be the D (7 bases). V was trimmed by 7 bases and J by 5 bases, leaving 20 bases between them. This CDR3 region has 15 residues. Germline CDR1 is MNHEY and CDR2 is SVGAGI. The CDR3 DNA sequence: TGTGCCAGCACCTCACCGACGGGGGGCGGCGAGACCCAGTACTTC. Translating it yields CASTSPTGGGETQYF.

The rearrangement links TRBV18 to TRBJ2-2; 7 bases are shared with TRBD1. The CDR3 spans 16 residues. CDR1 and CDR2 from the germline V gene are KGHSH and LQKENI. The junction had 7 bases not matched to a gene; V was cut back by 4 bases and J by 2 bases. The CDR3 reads CASSRNGQVNTGELFF. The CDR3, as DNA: TGTGCCAGCTCACGGAACGGACAGGTCAACACCGGGGAGCTGTTTTTT.

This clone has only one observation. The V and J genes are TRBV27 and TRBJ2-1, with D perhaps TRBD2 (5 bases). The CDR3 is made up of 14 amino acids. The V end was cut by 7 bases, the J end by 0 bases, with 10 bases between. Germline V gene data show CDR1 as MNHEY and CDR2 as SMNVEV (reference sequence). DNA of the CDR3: TGTGCCAGCATGAGCGGCCGCTCCTACAATGAGCAGTTCTTC. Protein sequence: CASMSGRSYNEQFF.

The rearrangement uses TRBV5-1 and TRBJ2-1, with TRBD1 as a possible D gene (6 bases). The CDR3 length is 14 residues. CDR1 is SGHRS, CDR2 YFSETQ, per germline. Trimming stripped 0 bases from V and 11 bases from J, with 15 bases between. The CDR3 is CASSLGQVPRKQFF. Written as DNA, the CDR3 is TGCGCCAGCAGCTTGGGACAGGTCCCCCGGAAGCAGTTCTTC.

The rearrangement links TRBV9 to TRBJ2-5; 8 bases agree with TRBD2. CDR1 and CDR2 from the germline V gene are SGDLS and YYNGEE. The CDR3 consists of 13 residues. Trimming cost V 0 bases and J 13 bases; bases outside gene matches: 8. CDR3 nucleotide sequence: TGTGCCAGCAGCGTAGGCCCGGGACTAGGCATGTACTTC. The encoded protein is CASSVGPGLGMYF. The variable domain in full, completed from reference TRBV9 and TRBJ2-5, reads DSGVTQTPKHLITATGQRVTLRCSPRSGDLSVYWYQQSLDQGLQFLIQYYNGEERAKGNILERFSAQQFPDLHSELNLSSLELGDSALYFCASSVGPGLGMYFGPGTRLLVL.

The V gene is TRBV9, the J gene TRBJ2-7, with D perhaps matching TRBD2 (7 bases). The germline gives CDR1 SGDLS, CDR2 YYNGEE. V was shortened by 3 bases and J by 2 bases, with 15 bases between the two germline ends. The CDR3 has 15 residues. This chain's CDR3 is CASSGGWGGPYEQYF. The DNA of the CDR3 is TGTGCCAGCAGCGGAGGGTGGGGGGGCCCCTACGAGCAGTACTTC.

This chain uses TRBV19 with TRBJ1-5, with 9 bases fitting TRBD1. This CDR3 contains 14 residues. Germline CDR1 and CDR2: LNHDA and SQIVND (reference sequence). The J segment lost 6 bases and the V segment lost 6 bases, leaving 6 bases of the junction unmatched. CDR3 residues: CASRRTGVGQPQHF. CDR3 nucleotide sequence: TGTGCCAGTAGGCGGACAGGGGTTGGTCAGCCCCAGCATTTT.

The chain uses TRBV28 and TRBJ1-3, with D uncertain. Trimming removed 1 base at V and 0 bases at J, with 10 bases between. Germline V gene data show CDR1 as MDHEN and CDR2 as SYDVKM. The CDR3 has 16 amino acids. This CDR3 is CASSLSGRSSGNTIYF. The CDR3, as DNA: TGTGCCAGCAGTTTATCTGGCCGGAGCTCTGGAAACACCATATATTTT.

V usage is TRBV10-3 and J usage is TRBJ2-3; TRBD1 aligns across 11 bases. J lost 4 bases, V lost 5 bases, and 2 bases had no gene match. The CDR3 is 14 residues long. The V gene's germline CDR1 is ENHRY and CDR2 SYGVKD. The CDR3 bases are TGTGCCATCAGTCCGGGACAGGGGGCAGATACGCAGTATTTT. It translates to CAISPGQGADTQYF.

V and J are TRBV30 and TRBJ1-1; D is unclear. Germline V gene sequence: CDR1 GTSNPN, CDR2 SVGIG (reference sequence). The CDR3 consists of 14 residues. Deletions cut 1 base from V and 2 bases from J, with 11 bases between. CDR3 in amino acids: CAWSAGASNTEAFF. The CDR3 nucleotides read TGTGCCTGGAGTGCGGGAGCTTCCAACACTGAAGCTTTCTTT.